This passage covers 28 T cell receptor beta chains from one sample sequenced in a study of vaccination effects on CD4 cells after COVID-19 (dated by TCRdb to the early 2020s). The ViraFEST assay stimulated PBMC with viral peptide pools and then used TCR sequencing to identify antigen-specific CD4+ T cell clonotypes by expansion. After about 9 days of culture, CD4+ T cells were isolated with the EasySep CD4+ T cell isolation kit. Their antigens are not known. Libraries came from the immunoSEQ multiplex PCR assay. The source is immuneACCESS, and TCRdb retained only in-frame sequences with V and J called. Part of the clones is not carried over; for the studies checked, unresolved V genes explain less than half of this, and the remainder is unexplained. In all, the sample holds about 54,000 clones, and around 85% of those were seen once. The ten largest account for about 2.6% of the sample. The material sequenced was CD4+ T cells from PBMCs cultured with HCoV-229E spike peptides, taken before COVID-19 vaccination. Reading the label with the study, this specimen's cell subset or site is: HCoV-229E spike overlapping peptide pool stimulation. The source is a human donor who received a COVID-19 vaccine.

The rearrangement uses TRBV9 and TRBJ1-2; D remains ambiguous. Germline CDR1 is SGDLS and CDR2 is YYNGEE. The ends were cut back, 0 bases at V and 4 bases at J, with 13 bases in the middle. This CDR3 comprises 15 residues. The DNA for the CDR3 is TGTGCCAGCAGCGTAGGAGACATCGAGAGCTATGGCTACACCTTC. Residues: CASSVGDIESYGYTF.

The CDR3 DNA sequence: TGTGCCAGCAGTGAGGTAACGGGTCTTAACTATGGCTACACCTTC. This translates into CASSEVTGLNYGYTF. V is TRBV2 and J is TRBJ1-2; D call uncertain. The CDR3 loop spans 15 amino acids. V was trimmed by 3 bases and J by 1 base, leaving 12 bases between them. Per the germline V gene, CDR1 is SNHLY and CDR2 is FYNNEI.

The V gene is TRBV6-5, the J gene TRBJ2-2; D not resolved. Between the trimmed V and J ends, which lost 6 bases and 0 bases, there was a span of 5 bases. The CDR3 runs 13 residues. Germline V lookup: CDR1 MNHEY, CDR2 SVGAGI. The CDR3 DNA reads TGTGCCAGCAGAGGCTCGAACACCGGGGAGCTGTTTTTT. Translation gives CASRGSNTGELFF.

The chain carries TRBV10-1 and TRBJ2-2; perhaps D is TRBD1 or TRBD2 (5 bases each). CDR1 is WNHNN, CDR2 SYGVQD, per germline (reference sequence). The V and J ends lost 3 bases and 0 bases respectively, with 11 bases between them. This CDR3 region has 16 residues. CDR3 loop: CASSDAGAANTGELFF. CDR3 DNA sequence: TGCGCCAGCAGTGATGCCGGGGCAGCGAACACCGGGGAGCTGTTTTTT.

The chain couples TRBV29-1 to TRBJ2-1; 8 positions match TRBD1. The V gene end was trimmed by 2 bases and the J gene end by 4 bases; junction bases not matched to a gene: 7. The CDR3 runs to 15 residues. Germline V CDR1 and CDR2: SQVTM, ANQGSEA. CDR3 DNA sequence: TGCAGCGTTGAATACAGCAGGGGGCCTTACAATGAGCAGTTCTTC. It is translated as CSVEYSRGPYNEQFF.

This clone has a single count. The chain combines TRBV24-1 with TRBJ1-1; 9 bases agree with TRBD1. There are 15 residues in the CDR3. Trimming cost V 2 bases and J 3 bases; bases outside gene matches: 3. Germline-derived CDR1 and CDR2 are KGHDR and SFDVKD. The CDR3 loop is CATSDSRTGDTEAFF. The CDR3 DNA reads as TGTGCCACCAGTGATTCCCGGACAGGGGACACTGAAGCTTTCTTT.

This clone showed up just once. CDR3 nucleotide sequence: TGTGCCAGCAGCTTGGGTCACACAATAGGTTCACCCCTCCACTTT. Translation: CASSLGHTIGSPLHF. The rearrangement links TRBV5-4 to TRBJ1-6; D not certain. The V and J ends lost 0 bases and 9 bases respectively, with 13 bases between them. CDR1 and CDR2 from the germline V gene are SGHNT and YYREEE (reference sequence). This CDR3 is built from 15 residues.

The chain combines TRBV5-1 with TRBJ1-3, with D unresolved. V lost 5 bases to trimming and J lost 2 bases, with 11 bases between them. The CDR3 contains 14 residues. The V gene's germline CDR1 is SGHRS and CDR2 YFSETQ. The CDR3 reads CASRDFFPGNTIYF. CDR3 coding DNA: TGCGCCAGCAGGGACTTCTTCCCTGGAAACACCATATATTTT.

This clone was detected only a few times. V and J are TRBV12-3 or TRBV12-4 and TRBJ2-1; a possible D gene is TRBD1 (5 bases). The length of the CDR3 is 11 residues. The V and J ends lost 2 bases and 15 bases respectively, with 11 bases between them. The CDR3 region is CASSLRGSRFF. The CDR3 DNA reads as TGTGCCAGCAGTTTAAGGGGAAGTCGGTTCTTC.

The chain carries TRBV5-1 and TRBJ1-3, with 7 bases aligning to TRBD1. CDR3 length: 15 residues. V gave up 1 base and J gave up 4 bases; unmatched junction bases: 5. The germline gives CDR1 SGHRS, CDR2 YFSETQ. Here the CDR3 DNA reads TGCGCCAGCAGCTTGATTCCGGGACAGGGAAACACCATATATTTT. Its protein product is CASSLIPGQGNTIYF.

V gene TRBV28 combines with J gene TRBJ2-7, with 8 bases fitting TRBD1. This CDR3 has 14 amino acids. Germline V gives CDR1 MDHEN, CDR2 SYDVKM. The ends lost 5 bases at V and 12 bases at J; junction bases unmatched: 15. CDR3: CASSTSTGTGPRYV. The CDR3 DNA reads as TGTGCCAGCAGTACCTCCACCGGGACAGGCCCCCGGTACGTC.

The chain links TRBV6-2 or TRBV6-3 to TRBJ2-3; D may correspond to TRBD1 or TRBD2 (5 bases each). V shed 4 bases and J shed 2 bases, with 13 bases lying between them. In germline, CDR1 is MNHEY, CDR2 SVGEGT. This CDR3 has 15 amino acids. CDR3 region: CASSSAGTYTDTQYF. CDR3 in DNA: TGTGCCAGCAGTTCTGCCGGGACCTACACAGATACGCAGTATTTT.

This clone was observed a few times. The CDR3 protein is CASSKEFRSSYNEQFF. The CDR3 coding sequence is TGTGCCAGTAGTAAGGAGTTCCGAAGCTCCTACAATGAGCAGTTCTTC. The chain has TRBV19 and TRBJ2-1; no firm D call. Germline-derived CDR1 and CDR2 are LNHDA and SQIVND (reference sequence). The CDR3 contains 16 residues. V gave up 4 bases and J gave up 0 bases, with 13 bases separating them.

This sequence joins TRBV4-1 and TRBJ1-1; D is unresolved. This CDR3 spans 15 amino acids. The ends were cut back, 1 base at V and 1 base at J, with 10 bases in the middle. Germline lookup yields CDR1 MGHRA and CDR2 YSYEKL. The CDR3 spells CASSQVTFPNTEAFF. For the CDR3, the DNA is TGCGCCAGCAGCCAAGTGACTTTCCCGAACACTGAAGCTTTCTTT.

The chain recombines TRBV28 with TRBJ2-4, with D unclear. V shed 8 bases and J shed 12 bases, with 17 bases lying between them. CDR1 is MDHEN and CDR2 is SYDVKM in the germline V gene. CDR3 size: 12 residues. The CDR3: CASQKQFKSQYF. The CDR3 DNA sequence: TGTGCCAGCCAAAAGCAGTTCAAATCTCAGTACTTC.

This chain joins TRBV28 and TRBJ2-1; D could derive from TRBD1 or TRBD2 (5 bases each). This CDR3 region has 15 residues. V gave up 3 bases and J gave up 7 bases, with 16 bases separating them. Germline V gene sequence: CDR1 MDHEN, CDR2 SYDVKM. DNA for the CDR3: TGTGCCAGCAGTTTGGTCCGGGGCGCCGCGAATGAGCAGTTCTTC. The encoded protein is CASSLVRGAANEQFF. Using reference TRBV28 and TRBJ2-1 for the parts outside the CDR3, the full variable domain is DVKVTQSSRYLVKRTGEKVFLECVQDMDHENMFWYRQDPGLGLRLIYFSYDVKMKEKGDIPEGYSVSREKKERFSLILESASTNQTSMYLCASSLVRGAANEQFFGPGTRLTVL.

The genes are TRBV23-1 and TRBJ2-7; no clear D. TRBV23-1 is an ORF; its function is uncertain. The V gene lost 1 base and the J gene lost 0 bases, with 13 bases spanning the gap. There are 16 residues in the CDR3. The CDR3 reads CASSQFPLPSSYEQYV. The CDR3 region has the DNA TGCGCCAGCAGTCAATTCCCACTTCCGAGCTCCTACGAGCAGTACGTC.

The gene calls are TRBV19 and TRBJ1-1; 9 nucleotides match TRBD1. Trimming removed 10 bases from V and 5 bases from J; junction bases left unmatched: 5. Germline CDR1 LNHDA, CDR2 SQIVND (reference sequence). This CDR3 is built from 12 residues. Written as DNA, the CDR3 is TGTGCCACTACAGGGGGCTGGACTGAAGCTTTCTTT. The encoded protein is CATTGGWTEAFF.

The chain employs TRBV10-2 and TRBJ1-5, with a tentative D call TRBD1 (5 bases). Germline V gene data show CDR1 as WSHSY and CDR2 as SAAADI. The CDR3 spans 16 residues. V was cut by 0 bases and J by 6 bases, with 15 bases left in between. CDR3: CASSESAFRGRQPQHF. Here the CDR3 DNA reads TGCGCCAGCAGTGAGTCGGCCTTTAGGGGACGTCAGCCCCAGCATTTT.

The rearrangement links TRBV7-2 to TRBJ1-3; a weak D match, TRBD1 (6 bases). CDR3 length: 18 amino acids. V was clipped by 5 bases and J by 0 bases, with 20 bases between them. Germline values: CDR1 SGHTA, CDR2 FQGNSA. CDR3: CASSLKTYRDHSGNTIYF. DNA for the CDR3: TGTGCCAGCAGCCTCAAAACATACAGGGACCACTCTGGAAACACCATATATTTT.

The genes are TRBV5-4 and TRBJ1-3; the match to TRBD1 covers 7 bases. J gave up 1 base and V 0 bases, and 1 base lay outside the gene matches. The CDR3 extends over 15 amino acids. Looked up from germline, CDR1 is SGHNT and CDR2 is YYREEE (reference sequence). CDR3 loop: CASSLAGGSGNTIYF. The CDR3 nucleotides read TGTGCCAGCAGCTTGGCAGGGGGTTCTGGAAACACCATATATTTT.

This clone was observed a single time. The chain has TRBV6-2 or TRBV6-3 and TRBJ1-5; D gene ambiguous. This CDR3 spans 13 amino acids. Trimming shortened V by 3 bases and J by 2 bases, and 5 bases separated the two germline ends. CDR1 and CDR2 from the germline V gene are MNHEY and SVGEGT. In nucleotides, the CDR3 is TGTGCCAGCAGTTATGGCGGCAATCAGCCCCAGCATTTT. Translated: CASSYGGNQPQHF.

The chain combines TRBV10-3 with TRBJ2-7; possibly TRBD2 for D (5 bases). Trimming left V 10 bases short and J 3 bases short, with 16 bases between. This CDR3 has 13 residues. CDR1 is ENHRY and CDR2 is SYGVKD in the germline V gene. CDR3 sequence: CATGRGPGYEQYV. Written as DNA, the CDR3 is TGTGCCACTGGCCGAGGGCCAGGCTACGAGCAGTACGTC.

The rearrangement links TRBV6-6 to TRBJ2-2; 7 bases line up with TRBD2. CDR1 is MNHNY and CDR2 is SVGAGI in the germline V gene (reference sequence). This CDR3 contains 12 residues. Trimming took 10 bases from V and 5 from J; bases not matched to a gene: 4. In DNA, the CDR3 is TGTGCCACCCGCGGGGGAACCGGGGAGCTGTTTTTT. It is translated as CATRGGTGELFF.

The V and J genes are TRBV7-8 and TRBJ2-1, with a possible D match to TRBD2 (6 bases). The germline V gene has CDR1 SGHVS and CDR2 FQNEAQ. This CDR3 comprises 15 residues. Trimming cost V 5 bases and J 8 bases, with 19 bases left between them. The CDR3 DNA reads as TGTGCCAGCAGCCGCCGGGACTCTAGGAGGGATGAGCAGTTCTTC. This gives the protein CASSRRDSRRDEQFF.

For the CDR3, the DNA is TGTGCCAGCAGTGAAGGGACCGGTAACTATGGCTACACCTTC. Translated, it gives CASSEGTGNYGYTF. The chain recombines TRBV6-1 with TRBJ1-2; D gene ambiguous. V dropped 1 base and J dropped 1 base, with 7 bases sitting between them. The V gene's germline CDR1 is MNHNS and CDR2 SASEGT. The CDR3 sequence is 14 residues long.

The chain uses TRBV7-8 and TRBJ2-1; tentatively, D is TRBD1 or TRBD2 (6 bases each). Germline CDR1 and CDR2: SGHVS and FQNEAQ. Trimming cost V 3 bases and J 5 bases, with 20 bases left between them. The length of the CDR3 is 17 residues. The CDR3 sequence: CASSFNPLRGQNNEQFF. DNA for the CDR3: TGTGCCAGCAGCTTCAACCCCCTACGGGGGCAAAACAATGAGCAGTTCTTC.

The rearrangement joins TRBV6-5 to TRBJ2-2, with TRBD1 as a possible D gene (6 bases). Germline CDR1 and CDR2: MNHEY and SVGAGI. The CDR3 extends over 14 amino acids. The V end lost 6 bases, the J end lost 5 bases, and 13 bases lay between the germline ends. DNA for the CDR3: TGTGCCAGCAGCTCAGGGGTGCTAACCGGGGAGCTGTTTTTT. Amino acids: CASSSGVLTGELFF.